The 2 T cell receptor beta chains below come from one sample, sequenced in a study of post-analysis software for immune sequencing data. The study, taken as a whole, reports: A handful of TRBV segments were significantly more frequent in patients than in controls. TRBV5-6, TRBV5-1 and TRBV20-1 were among these segments.

Unique molecular identifiers were carried by the TCR beta cDNA libraries. Via MiXCR, TCRdb re-called the PCR reads, giving one row per CDR3 protein. This table holds roughly 870,000 distinct CDR3 sequences, approximately 57% found once. The antigens these receptors bind are not known. Sequenced: blood. The receptors originated from a girl between 5 and 17 years old with multiple sclerosis.

J is TRBJ2-7 and V is TRBV10-3, with D uncertain. The germline gives CDR1 ENHRY, CDR2 SYGVKD. The CDR3 spans 12 residues. Trimming left V 11 bases short and J 3 bases short, with 14 bases between. The CDR3 spells CAAGLRSYEQYF. CDR3 nucleotide sequence: TGTGCCGCAGGCTTGCGGAGCTACGAGCAGTACTTC.

This clonotype has just one count. The chain recombines TRBV9 with TRBJ1-1; perhaps TRBD1 as D (6 bases). Germline assignment: CDR1 SGDLS and CDR2 YYNGEE. This CDR3 comprises 15 residues. Trimming took 1 base from V and 4 from J, leaving 14 bases between them. The CDR3 spells CASSVYSGGPTEAFF. The CDR3 DNA reads as TGTGCCAGCAGCGTATATTCCGGGGGGCCCACTGAAGCTTTCTTT.